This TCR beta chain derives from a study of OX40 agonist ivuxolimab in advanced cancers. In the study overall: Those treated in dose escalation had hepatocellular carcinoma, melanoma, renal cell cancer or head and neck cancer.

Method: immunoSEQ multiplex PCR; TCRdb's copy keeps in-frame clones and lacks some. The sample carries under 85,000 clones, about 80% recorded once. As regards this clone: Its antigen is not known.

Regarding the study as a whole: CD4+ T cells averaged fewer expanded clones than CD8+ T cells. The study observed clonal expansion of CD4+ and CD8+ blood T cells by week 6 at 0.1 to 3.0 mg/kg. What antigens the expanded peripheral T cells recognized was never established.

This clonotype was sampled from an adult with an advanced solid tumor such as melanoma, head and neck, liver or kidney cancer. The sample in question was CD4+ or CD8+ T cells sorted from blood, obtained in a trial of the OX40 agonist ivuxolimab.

The CDR3 loop reads CASRASGANEQFF. In nucleotides, the CDR3 is TGTGCCAGCAGGGCTAGCGGGGCGAATGAGCAGTTCTTC. The chain is built from TRBV6-5 and TRBJ2-1; 9 nucleotides agree with TRBD2. V gave up 6 bases and J gave up 7 bases; unmatched junction bases: 4. The germline gives CDR1 MNHEY, CDR2 SVGAGI. The CDR3 spans 13 residues.